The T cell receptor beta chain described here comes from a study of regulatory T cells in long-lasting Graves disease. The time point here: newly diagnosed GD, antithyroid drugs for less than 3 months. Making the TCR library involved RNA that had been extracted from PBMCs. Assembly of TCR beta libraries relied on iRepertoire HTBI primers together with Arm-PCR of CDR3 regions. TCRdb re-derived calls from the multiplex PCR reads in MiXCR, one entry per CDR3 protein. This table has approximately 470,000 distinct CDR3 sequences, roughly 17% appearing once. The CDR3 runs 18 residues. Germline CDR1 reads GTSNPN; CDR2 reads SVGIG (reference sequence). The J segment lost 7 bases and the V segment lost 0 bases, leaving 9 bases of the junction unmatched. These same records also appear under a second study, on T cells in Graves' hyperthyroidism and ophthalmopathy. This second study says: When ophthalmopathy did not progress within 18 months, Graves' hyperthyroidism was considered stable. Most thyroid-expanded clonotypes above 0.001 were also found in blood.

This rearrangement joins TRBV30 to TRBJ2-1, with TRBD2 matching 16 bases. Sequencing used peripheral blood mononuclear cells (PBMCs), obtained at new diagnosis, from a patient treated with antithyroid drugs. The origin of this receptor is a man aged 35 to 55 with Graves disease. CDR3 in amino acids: CAWSVSGLAGGFENEQFF. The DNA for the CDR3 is TGTGCCTGGAGTGTGTCGGGACTAGCGGGAGGGTTTGAAAATGAGCAGTTCTTC.